This T cell receptor beta chain was observed in a study of beta chain features in type 1 diabetes. Stem cell-like memory, regulatory, central memory and naive CD4+ cells were sorted via CD45RO/CCR7/CD25/CD127/CD95/CD27. This clone was counted a few times. The target antigen is unknown. CDR3 length equals 15 residues. Per germline, CDR1 LNHNV and CDR2 YYDKDF (reference sequence). Trimming removed 5 bases at V and 1 base at J, with 13 bases between. Expressed TCRB transcripts got sequenced, as all isolated RNA was reverse transcribed. Only in-frame clones appear in the TCRdb table, and some are missing; sequencing was by immunoSEQ multiplex PCR. The profile shows 25,000 or so clones, over 60% of them singletons. Study-level results: The study left unresolved whether HLA type influences TCRB rearrangement. PCR might pick shorter templates more often, in the same way for patients and controls.

The receptor's source is a woman aged 40 to 50 in good health. The chain combines TRBV15 with TRBJ2-3, with D possibly matching TRBD2 (5 bases). The sample consisted of Tregs from blood. CDR3 DNA sequence: TGTGCCACCAGCTTCAGCGGCTTCGGCACAGATACGCAGTATTTT. This translates into CATSFSGFGTDTQYF.